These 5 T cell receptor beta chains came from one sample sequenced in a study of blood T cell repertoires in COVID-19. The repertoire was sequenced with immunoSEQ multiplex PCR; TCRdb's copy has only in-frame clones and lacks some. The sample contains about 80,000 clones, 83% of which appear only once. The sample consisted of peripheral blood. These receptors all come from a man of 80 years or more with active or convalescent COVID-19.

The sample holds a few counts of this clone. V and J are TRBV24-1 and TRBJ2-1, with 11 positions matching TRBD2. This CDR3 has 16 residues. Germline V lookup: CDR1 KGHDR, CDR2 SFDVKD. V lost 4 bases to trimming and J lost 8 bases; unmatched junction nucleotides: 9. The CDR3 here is CATSELSGRAKDEQFF. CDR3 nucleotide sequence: TGTGCCACCAGTGAGCTTAGCGGGAGGGCCAAGGATGAGCAGTTCTTC.

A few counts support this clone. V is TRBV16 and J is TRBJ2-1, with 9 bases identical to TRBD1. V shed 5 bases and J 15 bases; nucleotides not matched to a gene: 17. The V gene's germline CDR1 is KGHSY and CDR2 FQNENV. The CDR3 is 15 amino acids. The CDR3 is CASSDRGDPRSDWFF. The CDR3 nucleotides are TGTGCCAGCAGCGACAGGGGGGACCCCCGCTCCGACTGGTTCTTC. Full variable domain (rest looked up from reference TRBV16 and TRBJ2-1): GEEVAQTPKHLVRGEGQKAKLYCAPIKGHSYVFWYQQVLKNEFKFLISFQNENVFDETGMPKERFSAKCLPNSPCSLEIQATKLEDSAVYFCASSDRGDPRSDWFFGPGTRLTVL.

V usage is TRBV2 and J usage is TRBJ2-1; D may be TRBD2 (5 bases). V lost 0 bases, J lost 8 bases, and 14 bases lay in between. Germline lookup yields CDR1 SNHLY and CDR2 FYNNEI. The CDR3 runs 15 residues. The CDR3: CASSEAFWGSDEQFF. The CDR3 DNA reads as TGTGCCAGCAGTGAAGCGTTTTGGGGTAGCGATGAGCAGTTCTTC.

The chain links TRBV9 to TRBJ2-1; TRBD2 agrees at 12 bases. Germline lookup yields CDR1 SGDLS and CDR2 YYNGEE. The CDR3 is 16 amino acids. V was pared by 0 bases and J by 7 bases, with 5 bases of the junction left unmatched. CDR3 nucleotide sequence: TGTGCCAGCAGCGTAGATCTAGCGGGGGGGCCGAATGAGCAGTTCTTC. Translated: CASSVDLAGGPNEQFF.

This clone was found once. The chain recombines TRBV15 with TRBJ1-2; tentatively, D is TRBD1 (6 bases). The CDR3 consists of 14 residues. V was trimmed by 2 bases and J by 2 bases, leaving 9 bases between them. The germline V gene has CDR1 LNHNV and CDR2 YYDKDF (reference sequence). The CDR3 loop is CATSRTDSNYGYTF. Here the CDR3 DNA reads TGTGCCACCAGCAGAACGGACAGCAACTATGGCTACACCTTC.